This T cell receptor (beta chain) was obtained from a study of regulatory T cells in long-lasting Graves disease. CDR3 length: 14 amino acids. The V end was cut by 6 bases, the J end by 6 bases, with 15 bases between. CDR1 LNHDA and CDR2 SQIVND come from the germline V gene (reference sequence). Investigators prepared the TCR beta libraries by applying iRepertoire HTBI primers and Arm-PCR of CDR3 regions. Using its own MiXCR run on the multiplex PCR reads, TCRdb lists one record per CDR3 protein. The sample has about 470,000 distinct CDR3 sequences, 20% to 25% seen once. The time point is: persistent/refractory GD, antithyroid drugs over 5 years with positive TRAb. PBMC RNA was the source of the TCR library.

This sequence joins TRBV19 and TRBJ1-5, with a tentative D call TRBD1 (5 bases). The sequence was obtained from a female donor with Graves disease. Specimen: peripheral blood mononuclear cells (PBMCs), collected when the disease was refractory, from a patient treated with antithyroid drugs. The CDR3 spells CASREGIGLQPQHF. The CDR3 DNA is TGTGCCAGTAGGGAGGGGATCGGACTTCAGCCCCAGCATTTT.